Listed below are T cell receptor beta chains from one sample, sequenced in a study of cytomegalovirus exposure and HLA in healthy donors. The assay was immunoSEQ multiplex PCR, and TCRdb's table has in-frame clones only and misses some. Of hundreds of thousands of clones detected, about 87% appear once; the ten largest clones hold roughly 2.3%. Sequenced material: PBMCs. These TCRs come from a woman aged 18-29 years in good health and CMV-seronegative. CDR3s include the opening cysteine and the closing phenylalanine or tryptophan. The D gene is left open where the match is weak. Clone size, where shown, is once, few, many, or a class for clones that have expanded.

length: 16
size: NA
J: TRBJ2-5
D: TRBD1
V: TRBV2
DNA: TGTGCCAGCAGTGAAGAAGGGACAGGGGTTTGGGAGACCCAGTACTTC
CDR3: CASSEEGTGVWETQYF

length: 14
size: NA
J: TRBJ2-7
D: TRBD2
V: TRBV7-6
DNA: TGTGCCAGCAGCTCCATAGCGGGGGACCACGAGCAGTACTTC
CDR3: CASSSIAGDHEQYF

length: 16
size: NA
J: TRBJ2-1
D: NA
V: TRBV21-1
DNA: TGTGCCAGCAGCCCCAGGAGGCGGGGGGGCTATAATGAGCAGTTCTTC
CDR3: CASSPRRRGGYNEQFF

length: 15
size: NA
J: TRBJ2-2
D: NA
V: TRBV9
DNA: TGTGCCAGCAGCGACAGGTTTACTGGGACCGGGGAGCTGTTTTTT
CDR3: CASSDRFTGTGELFF

length: 13
size: NA
J: TRBJ1-2
D: NA
V: TRBV29-1
DNA: TGCAGCGTTTTACAGGAAACTAACTATGGCTACACCTTC
CDR3: CSVLQETNYGYTF

length: 13
size: NA
J: TRBJ1-2
D: TRBD1
V: TRBV2
DNA: TGTGCCAGCAGTAAGGACAGGACAGATGGCTACACCTTC
CDR3: CASSKDRTDGYTF

length: 15
size: NA
J: TRBJ2-7
D: TRBD2
V: TRBV9
DNA: TGTGCCAGCAGCTCCTCCGGGACTAGCGGATTCAGGCAGTACTTC
CDR3: CASSSSGTSGFRQYF

length: 14
size: NA
J: TRBJ2-1
D: NA
V: TRBV5-1
DNA: TGCGCCAGCAGCTTTGGGTCAGCTAGTAATGAGCAGTTCTTC
CDR3: CASSFGSASNEQFF

length: 16
size: NA
J: TRBJ2-3
D: TRBD1
V: TRBV7-9
DNA: TGTGCCAGCAGCCCGTCAGGGGGCCGTGGGACAGATACGCAGTATTTT
CDR3: CASSPSGGRGTDTQYF

length: 18
size: NA
J: TRBJ1-5
D: TRBD1
V: TRBV19
DNA: TGTGCCAGTAGTATAGGCAGACTCAGGGGGCGAAGCAATCAGCCCCAGCATTTT
CDR3: CASSIGRLRGRSNQPQHF

length: 14
size: once
J: TRBJ1-4
D: TRBD1
V: TRBV5-1
DNA: TGCGCCAGCAGCTGGGGACAGGGAGGAGAAAAACTGTTTTTT
CDR3: CASSWGQGGEKLFF

length: 14
size: NA
J: TRBJ2-7
D: NA
V: TRBV7-9
DNA: TGTGCCAGCAGCTTAGGTACTGCTACCTACGAGCAGTACTTC
CDR3: CASSLGTATYEQYF

length: 14
size: once
J: TRBJ2-7
D: NA
V: TRBV6-6
DNA: TGTGCCAGCAGTTACTCGTACTCCTCCTACGAGCAGTACTTC
CDR3: CASSYSYSSYEQYF

length: 14
size: NA
J: TRBJ2-7
D: TRBD1
V: TRBV6-1
DNA: TGTGCCAGCAGTGACGGGACAGGGTTCTACGAGCAGTACTTC
CDR3: CASSDGTGFYEQYF

length: 17
size: NA
J: TRBJ2-1
D: TRBD2
V: TRBV9
DNA: TGTGCCAGCAGCCCTCGGACTAGCGGGGGGGCTCGGAATGAGCAGTTCTTC
CDR3: CASSPRTSGGARNEQFF

length: 15
size: once
J: TRBJ2-7
D: TRBD1
V: TRBV5-1
DNA: TGCGCCAGCAGTCAAGACAGGGTGAGCTCCTACGAGCAGTACTTC
CDR3: CASSQDRVSSYEQYF

length: 16
size: NA
J: TRBJ1-2
D: TRBD1
V: TRBV15
DNA: TGTGCCACCAGCAGATGGAACAGGGGGCTAGGGGATGGCTACACCTTC
CDR3: CATSRWNRGLGDGYTF

length: 14
size: NA
J: TRBJ1-4
D: TRBD1
V: TRBV7-8
DNA: TGTGCCAGCAGCTGGGACAGGGAAAATGAAAAACTGTTTTTT
CDR3: CASSWDRENEKLFF

length: 13
size: NA
J: TRBJ2-7
D: TRBD2
V: TRBV5-1
DNA: TGCGCCAGCAGCTACGGACTAGCCTACGAGCAGTACTTC
CDR3: CASSYGLAYEQYF

length: 17
size: NA
J: TRBJ1-2
D: TRBD1
V: TRBV9
DNA: TGTGCCAGCAGCCGAGACCCACAGGGGGCGATCGGGTATGGCTACACCTTC
CDR3: CASSRDPQGAIGYGYTF

length: 14
size: NA
J: TRBJ1-1
D: TRBD1
V: TRBV5-4
DNA: TGTGCCAGCAGCCCTACAGGGGGGAGCACTGAAGCTTTCTTT
CDR3: CASSPTGGSTEAFF

length: 14
size: NA
J: TRBJ2-1
D: NA
V: TRBV7-9
DNA: TGTGCCAGCAGCTTAAGGCTAGCTAGGGATGAGCAGTTCTTC
CDR3: CASSLRLARDEQFF

length: 14
size: NA
J: TRBJ1-1
D: NA
V: TRBV5-8
DNA: TGTGCCAGCAGCTTCACAGACATGAACACTGAAGCTTTCTTT
CDR3: CASSFTDMNTEAFF

length: 16
size: NA
J: TRBJ1-2
D: TRBD1
V: TRBV4-1
DNA: TGCGCCAGCAGCCAAAAACCGGGACAGGGGCCATATGGCTACACCTTC
CDR3: CASSQKPGQGPYGYTF

length: 12
size: NA
J: TRBJ2-5
D: NA
V: TRBV7-9
DNA: TGTTCCAGCAGCACCCGGGGAGAGACCCAGTACTTC
CDR3: CSSSTRGETQYF

length: 18
size: NA
J: TRBJ2-5
D: TRBD2
V: TRBV5-1
DNA: TGCGCCAGCAGCTTGGAGGCTAGCGGGGCCCTGATCAAAGAGACCCAGTACTTC
CDR3: CASSLEASGALIKETQYF

length: 14
size: NA
J: TRBJ1-6
D: TRBD1
V: TRBV4-2
DNA: TGTGCCAGCAGCTCGGACAGGGATTTATCACCCCTCCACTTT
CDR3: CASSSDRDLSPLHF

length: 15
size: NA
J: TRBJ2-1
D: NA
V: TRBV5-5
DNA: TGTGCCAGCAGCTTGGGGCAGGGCTCCTACAATGAGCAGTTCTTC
CDR3: CASSLGQGSYNEQFF

length: 14
size: NA
J: TRBJ2-7
D: NA
V: TRBV27
DNA: TGTGCCAGCAGAGTGAGAGACAGCTCCTACGAGCAGTACTTC
CDR3: CASRVRDSSYEQYF

length: 15
size: NA
J: TRBJ1-1
D: TRBD1
V: TRBV6-5
DNA: TGTGCCAGCAGTCCCCTAGCAGGGGGGAACACTGAAGCTTTCTTT
CDR3: CASSPLAGGNTEAFF

length: 15
size: NA
J: TRBJ2-3
D: NA
V: TRBV9
DNA: TGTGCCAGCAGCGTAGTCGGTAATAGCGGAGATACGCAGTATTTT
CDR3: CASSVVGNSGDTQYF

length: 15
size: few
J: TRBJ2-3
D: TRBD2
V: TRBV5-4
DNA: TGTGCCAGCAGCCCAGCGGGAGGCAGCACAGATACGCAGTATTTT
CDR3: CASSPAGGSTDTQYF